Below are 11 T cell receptor beta chains sequenced from a single sample in a study of cytomegalovirus exposure and HLA in healthy donors. The PCR employed 60 Vbeta primers together with 13 Jbeta primers. Assay: immunoSEQ multiplex PCR; the TCRdb copy retains only in-frame clones and omits some. Of 80,000 to 130,000 clones listed, about 75% are singletons. Sequenced material: PBMCs. The receptors come from a male donor in good health and CMV-seropositive.

The V gene is TRBV5-4, the J gene TRBJ2-5, with TRBD2 identical over 9 bases. J was trimmed by 2 bases and V by 0 bases; bases with no gene match: 5. Per the germline V gene, CDR1 is SGHNT and CDR2 is YYREEE (reference sequence). The CDR3 is made up of 16 amino acids. The CDR3 spells CASSLAKRGEQETQYF. In DNA form, the CDR3 reads TGTGCCAGCAGCTTGGCCAAGCGGGGGGAACAAGAGACCCAGTACTTC.

In its sample, this clone was seen once. The rearrangement links TRBV7-8 to TRBJ2-7, with 9 bases aligning to TRBD2. The CDR3 consists of 16 residues. Germline CDR1 and CDR2: SGHVS and FQNEAQ. Trimming took 1 base from V and 6 from J; bases not matched to a gene: 10. The CDR3 loop reads CASSLGRGSGGGEQYF. Here the CDR3 DNA reads TGTGCCAGCAGCTTAGGCCGAGGTAGCGGGGGCGGCGAGCAGTACTTC.

A word on this clone: The sample has other DNA sequences that encode this CDR3 too. The genes are TRBV6-5 and TRBJ2-5; D perhaps matches TRBD2 (6 bases). CDR1 and CDR2 (germline): MNHEY, SVGAGI. V was shortened by 0 bases and J by 1 base, with 9 bases between the two germline ends. This CDR3 spans 15 amino acids. The CDR3 DNA is TGTGCCAGCAGTTACTCAGGGCGGGGCCAAGAGACCCAGTACTTC. Translated, it gives CASSYSGRGQETQYF.

The V gene is TRBV10-1, the J gene TRBJ1-1; no clear D gene. V shed 6 bases and J shed 3 bases, with 11 bases lying between them. Germline V lookup: CDR1 WNHNN, CDR2 SYGVQD (reference sequence). CDR3 length equals 13 residues. The CDR3 bases are TGCGCCAGCAGAGAGCAGGCCTACACTGAAGCTTTCTTT. This encodes CASREQAYTEAFF.

The V gene is TRBV11-2, the J gene TRBJ1-5, with D possibly TRBD1 on 5 matching bases. The CDR3 extends over 13 amino acids. The germline V gene encodes CDR1 SGHAT and CDR2 FQNNGV. V gave up 0 bases and J gave up 5 bases, with 5 bases separating them. The CDR3 DNA is TGTGCCAGCAGCTTAGACAGGGATCAGCCCCAGCATTTT. Translating it yields CASSLDRDQPQHF.

Only a few counts were recorded for this clone. The chain is built from TRBV7-2 and TRBJ2-3, with D perhaps TRBD1 (5 bases). The V gene lost 1 base and the J gene lost 6 bases, with 14 bases spanning the gap. In germline, CDR1 is SGHTA, CDR2 FQGNSA. CDR3 size: 15 residues. CDR3 in DNA: TGTGCCAGCAGCTTAGATCCCCAGGGAACGGATACGCAGTATTTT. It translates to CASSLDPQGTDTQYF.

This clone has just one count. The rearrangement joins TRBV7-8 to TRBJ2-7, with a tentative D call TRBD1 (5 bases). CDR1 is SGHVS, CDR2 FQNEAQ, per germline. This CDR3 region has 15 residues. V lost 3 bases and J lost 0, with 12 bases in between. The CDR3 loop is CASSFHQGPSYEQYF. The CDR3 DNA reads TGTGCCAGCAGCTTCCATCAGGGTCCCTCCTACGAGCAGTACTTC. Filled out from reference TRBV7-8 and TRBJ2-7, the complete variable domain reads GAGVSQSPRYKVAKRGQDVALRCDPISGHVSLFWYQQALGQGPEFLTYFQNEAQLDKSGLPSDRFFAERPEGSVSTLKIQRTQQEDSAVYLCASSFHQGPSYEQYFGPGTRLTVT.

This clone has a handful of counts. This chain connects TRBV4-3 to TRBJ1-2; D is uncertain. The CDR3 spans 14 residues. With 0 bases removed from V and 4 bases from J, the gap between germline ends came to 9 bases. Looked up from germline, CDR1 is LGHNA and CDR2 is YSLEER. The CDR3 DNA sequence: TGCGCCAGCAGCCAAGATGTTCGCGGCTATGGCTACACCTTC. This gives the protein CASSQDVRGYGYTF.

J is TRBJ2-1 and V is TRBV6-1; 7 nucleotides match TRBD1. The V gene's germline CDR1 is MNHNS and CDR2 SASEGT. The CDR3 runs 15 residues. V gave up 3 bases and J gave up 0 bases; unmatched junction bases: 2. The CDR3 nucleotides read TGTGCCAGCAGTGAGGGGGACAGCTCCTACAATGAGCAGTTCTTC. Its translation is CASSEGDSSYNEQFF.

The chain uses TRBV7-8 and TRBJ2-3; 8 nucleotides agree with TRBD2. The V gene's germline CDR1 is SGHVS and CDR2 FQNEAQ. The trim removed 6 bases at V and 3 bases at J, leaving 8 bases unmatched. This CDR3 is built from 15 residues. The CDR3 region is CASRLETSATDTQYF. CDR3 DNA sequence: TGTGCCAGCAGACTCGAGACTAGCGCAACAGATACGCAGTATTTT.

The rearrangement uses TRBV4-2 and TRBJ2-1; 9 nucleotides align to TRBD1. The length of the CDR3 is 14 residues. Germline assignment: CDR1 LGHNA and CDR2 YNFKEQ. V was pared by 3 bases and J by 4 bases, with 1 base of the junction left unmatched. DNA for the CDR3: TGTGCCAGCAGCCAGGACAGGGGATACAATGAGCAGTTCTTC. Protein product: CASSQDRGYNEQFF.